A single sample gave rise to the 4 T cell receptor beta chains below, sequenced in a study of T cells in Graves' hyperthyroidism and ophthalmopathy. Amplification of TCR beta CDR3 regions was performed using RNA transcripts as template. HTBI primers were employed in a first-round RT-PCR of the TCR CDR3. TCRdb re-analysed the multiplex PCR reads in MiXCR, keeping a single row per CDR3 protein. The sample yields hundreds of thousands of distinct CDR3 sequences, roughly 14% seen once. Sequenced sample: blood. The receptors here all came from a man in his late teens or twenties with Graves' ophthalmopathy.

This clonotype was observed a few times. The chain recombines TRBV19 with TRBJ2-3, with TRBD1 identical over 10 bases. The CDR3 has 15 residues. CDR1 and CDR2 from the germline V gene are LNHDA and SQIVND (reference sequence). V gave up 7 bases and J gave up 4 bases; unmatched junction bases: 8. CDR3 bases: TGTGCCAGTACCGCGGGACAGGGGTACGCAGATACGCAGTATTTT. Residues: CASTAGQGYADTQYF.

This clonotype occurred a few times. In DNA, the CDR3 is TGTGCCAGCAACAGGTTGAGGGAGACCCAGTACTTC. Its protein product is CASNRLRETQYF. The chain links TRBV25-1 to TRBJ2-5, with D possibly being TRBD1 (5 bases). Germline lookup yields CDR1 MGHDK and CDR2 SYGVNS. This CDR3 region has 12 residues. V was pared by 7 bases and J by 5 bases, with 11 bases between.

The CDR3 is CASGRGDREQYF. The CDR3 DNA reads as TGTGCCAGCGGTAGGGGGGATCGGGAGCAGTACTTC. This sequence joins TRBV19 and TRBJ2-7; perhaps D is TRBD1 or TRBD2 (6 bases each). The CDR3 contains 12 residues. Per the germline V gene, CDR1 is LNHDA and CDR2 is SQIVND (reference sequence). V was cut by 9 bases and J by 7 bases, with 16 bases left in between.

The rearrangement links TRBV6-2 or TRBV6-3 to TRBJ2-1, with 14 bases fitting TRBD2. CDR3 size: 17 residues. V lost 5 bases, J lost 0 bases, and 3 bases stayed unmatched. Germline CDR1 is MNHEY and CDR2 is SVGEGT. CDR3 loop: CASSQGLAGASYNEQFF. The CDR3 DNA reads as TGTGCCAGCAGTCAGGGACTAGCGGGAGCCTCCTACAATGAGCAGTTCTTC.